These 23 T cell receptor beta chains were all obtained from the same sample, sequenced in a study of neurological immune-mediated disorders. Specified time point: longitudinal time-point 3. TCRdb re-called the 5' RACE reads with MiXCR, one entry per CDR3 protein. The table has 85,000 to 110,000 distinct CDR3 sequences, approximately 10% seen once; the top ten hold 3.1%. Sequencing was performed on PBMCs. Source of these receptors: a female donor with HTLV-1-associated myelopathy (HAM/TSP).

V is TRBV5-1 and J is TRBJ2-2, with 11 nucleotides matching TRBD1. The V segment lost 4 bases and the J segment 6 bases; nucleotides outside the gene matches: 8. Germline CDR1 reads SGHRS; CDR2 reads YFSETQ. The CDR3 has 16 amino acids. The CDR3 nucleotides are TGCGCCAGCAGCCCACCGGGACAGGGGGGATCCGGGGAGCTGTTTTTT. This translates into CASSPPGQGGSGELFF.

This clonotype was found many times. The chain has TRBV5-1 and TRBJ2-3; D call uncertain. The CDR3 has 14 amino acids. CDR1 and CDR2 from the germline V gene are SGHRS and YFSETQ. V shed 0 bases and J shed 2 bases, with 7 bases lying between them. CDR3: CASSLGAATDTQYF. Here the CDR3 DNA reads TGCGCCAGCAGCTTGGGGGCCGCCACAGATACGCAGTATTTT.

At least ten counts were recorded for this clonotype. The chain combines TRBV5-1 with TRBJ2-1; tentative D call: TRBD2 (5 bases). V was shortened by 2 bases and J by 12 bases, with 12 bases between the two germline ends. This CDR3 contains 12 residues. Germline V lookup: CDR1 SGHRS, CDR2 YFSETQ. The CDR3 region is CASSFPGVGQFF. CDR3 DNA: TGCGCCAGCAGCTTCCCCGGGGTGGGGCAGTTCTTC.

This clonotype was counted only a few times. V gene TRBV10-3 combines with J gene TRBJ2-7; 8 positions match TRBD1. J gave up 2 bases and V 2 bases, and 2 bases lay outside the gene matches. This CDR3 region has 14 residues. Germline lookup yields CDR1 ENHRY and CDR2 SYGVKD. The CDR3 DNA sequence: TGTGCCATCAGTGAGACAGGGGGGACCTACGAGCAGTACTTC. This encodes CAISETGGTYEQYF.

This clonotype was picked up many times. The chain is built from TRBV12-3 or TRBV12-4 and TRBJ2-4, with 10 bases aligning to TRBD2. With 5 bases clipped from V and 6 bases from J, the junction kept 4 bases outside the gene matches. The CDR3 loop spans 14 amino acids. The CDR3 loop is CASSLSGGLNIQYF. CDR3 DNA sequence: TGTGCCAGCAGTCTTAGCGGGGGGTTAAACATTCAGTACTTC.

This clonotype was recorded many times. The chain employs TRBV5-1 and TRBJ1-4; D unclear. Per germline, CDR1 SGHRS and CDR2 YFSETQ. The CDR3 contains 14 residues. The V gene lost 5 bases and the J gene lost 5 bases, with 13 bases spanning the gap. The CDR3 region is CASSLKPRNEKLFF. The CDR3 DNA reads TGCGCCAGCAGTTTGAAACCTAGGAATGAAAAACTGTTTTTT.

This clonotype was found many times. The chain is built from TRBV20-1 and TRBJ2-4, with no clear D. CDR3 length equals 12 residues. The germline V gene encodes CDR1 DFQATT and CDR2 SNEGSKA (reference sequence). V was trimmed by 0 bases and J by 6 bases, leaving 6 bases between them. Here the CDR3 reads CSARDPGNIQYF. The CDR3 DNA reads TGCAGTGCTAGAGATCCTGGAAACATTCAGTACTTC.

Note on this clonotype: This may be a read error, as it is one base from a much larger clone. The rearrangement links TRBV2 to TRBJ2-1; D may be TRBD1 (6 bases). The V gene's germline CDR1 is SNHLY and CDR2 FYNNEI. CDR3 length: 12 amino acids. The V end was cut by 7 bases, the J end by 8 bases, with 12 bases between. Written as DNA, the CDR3 is TGTGCCAGCATGGACAGCGTCCATGAGCAGTTCTTC. Translated: CASMDSVHEQFF.

This clonotype was recorded at least ten times. The rearrangement uses TRBV5-1 and TRBJ1-1; 7 bases match TRBD1. Per the germline V gene, CDR1 is SGHRS and CDR2 is YFSETQ. The CDR3 covers 14 residues. The J segment lost 3 bases and the V segment lost 4 bases, leaving 6 bases of the junction unmatched. For the CDR3, the DNA is TGCGCCAGCAGCGGTGGACAGGCCTACACTGAAGCTTTCTTT. Its translation is CASSGGQAYTEAFF.

A remark on this clonotype: This may arise from a read error, as a much more abundant clone is one base away. This chain joins TRBV20-1 and TRBJ2-1; D ambiguous. Trimming cost V 5 bases and J 4 bases, with 9 bases left between them. The CDR3 consists of 12 residues. The germline V gene has CDR1 DFQATT and CDR2 SNEGSKA (reference sequence). The CDR3 loop is CSACGPYNEQFF. The CDR3 DNA reads TGCAGTGCTTGCGGACCTTACAATGAGCAGTTCTTC.

This clonotype was observed many times. The chain is built from TRBV20-1 and TRBJ2-1, with 11 bases fitting TRBD1. The germline V gene encodes CDR1 DFQATT and CDR2 SNEGSKA (reference sequence). The junction had 4 bases not matched to a gene; V was cut back by 6 bases and J by 6 bases. This CDR3 has 13 amino acids. The CDR3 region has the DNA TGCAGTGCGATCGGGACAGGGGGCAATGAGCAGTTCTTC. Encoded protein: CSAIGTGGNEQFF.

The table lists this clonotype with many counts. The chain has TRBV6-5 and TRBJ2-5; perhaps D is TRBD1 or TRBD2 (5 bases each). V lost 5 bases and J 4 bases, leaving 14 bases between the germline ends. The CDR3 is 14 amino acids. Germline V gene data show CDR1 as MNHEY and CDR2 as SVGAGI. CDR3 region: CASSGPGRGETQYF. The CDR3 nucleotides are TGTGCCAGCAGTGGACCGGGACGAGGAGAGACCCAGTACTTC.

This chain joins TRBV20-1 and TRBJ2-5; TRBD1 agrees at 9 bases. The V gene's germline CDR1 is DFQATT and CDR2 SNEGSKA (reference sequence). Trimming cost V 3 bases and J 5 bases; bases outside gene matches: 13. The CDR3 length is 16 residues. The CDR3 nucleotides read TGCAGTGCTAGCGGAGGTTCGGGACAGGGTTGGGAGACCCAGTACTTC. Protein: CSASGGSGQGWETQYF.

This clonotype has at least ten counts. CDR3 protein: CASSARQGAVAGELFF. Written as DNA, the CDR3 is TGTGCCAGCAGCGCTCGACAGGGGGCGGTCGCCGGGGAGCTGTTTTTT. The V and J genes are TRBV7-2 and TRBJ2-2; 10 bases agree with TRBD1. Per the germline V gene, CDR1 is SGHTA and CDR2 is FQGNSA. This CDR3 is 16 amino acids long. V gave up 5 bases and J gave up 6 bases; unmatched junction bases: 9.

This chain joins TRBV6-6 and TRBJ1-1; 7 bases are a match to TRBD1. CDR1 MNHNY and CDR2 SVGAGI come from the germline V gene (reference sequence). The CDR3 has 17 amino acids. The junction had 17 bases not matched to a gene; V was cut back by 5 bases and J by 5 bases. The DNA for the CDR3 is TGTGCCAGCAGTCCTAGACAGGGAGCAACCAGGGGGACTGAAGCTTTCTTT. Encoded protein: CASSPRQGATRGTEAFF.

By sample share, this clonotype is medium-sized. The chain recombines TRBV20-1 with TRBJ2-5, with D unresolved. There are 13 residues in the CDR3. Germline values: CDR1 DFQATT, CDR2 SNEGSKA (reference sequence). Trimming shortened V by 4 bases and J by 1 base, and 10 bases separated the two germline ends. DNA for the CDR3: TGCAGTGCTACACCCGGGTCCCAAGAGACCCAGTACTTC. Translated, it gives CSATPGSQETQYF.

This clonotype was recorded many times. The chain's CDR3 is CASSTRLANTGELFF. The CDR3, as DNA: TGTGCCAGCAGCACAAGACTAGCGAACACCGGGGAGCTGTTTTTT. J is TRBJ2-2 and V is TRBV7-2; perhaps TRBD2 as D (6 bases). V lost 5 bases and J lost 0, with 10 bases in between. The CDR3 is 15 residues long. Germline V gene lookup returns CDR1 SGHTA and CDR2 FQGNSA.

This clonotype was seen many times. The J gene is TRBJ2-5, the V gene TRBV24-1; perhaps TRBD1 as D (6 bases). The CDR3 has 15 residues. Trimming removed 2 bases from V and 4 bases from J, with 13 bases in between. Germline CDR1 and CDR2: KGHDR and SFDVKD. CDR3 bases: TGTGCCACCAGTGATTCAATACAGGGTCGAGAGACCCAGTACTTC. Its translation: CATSDSIQGRETQYF.

This clonotype has a count of ten or more. This chain links TRBV5-1 with TRBJ1-2, with D possibly TRBD1 on 6 matching bases. There are 17 residues in the CDR3. Germline loops: CDR1 SGHRS, CDR2 YFSETQ. The germline V and J ends were trimmed by 3 bases and 2 bases, with 20 bases remaining between them. In DNA, the CDR3 is TGCGCCAGCAGCTCAAACCCCCAGGGGAAGTCCAACTATGGCTACACCTTC. It is translated as CASSSNPQGKSNYGYTF.

This clonotype was seen repeatedly, ten times or more. The chain carries TRBV11-1 and TRBJ2-2; D is uncertain. The CDR3 is 14 residues long. Trimming left V 3 bases short and J 1 base short, with 6 bases between. Germline lookup yields CDR1 SGHAT and CDR2 FQDESV (reference sequence). CDR3 loop: CASSLNRNTGELFF. For the CDR3, the DNA is TGTGCCAGCAGCTTGAACAGGAACACCGGGGAGCTGTTTTTT.

This clonotype came up many times. CDR3 sequence (DNA): TGTGCCAGCAGGAAAACTAGCGGGGCCACCTGGGATACGCAGTATTTT. Its protein product is CASRKTSGATWDTQYF. This chain joins TRBV5-6 and TRBJ2-3; 10 bases match TRBD2. Germline CDR1 is SGHDT and CDR2 is YYEEEE. The J segment lost 6 bases and the V segment lost 5 bases, leaving 12 bases of the junction unmatched. The CDR3 length is 16 residues.

This clonotype was observed at least ten times. The V gene is TRBV7-9, the J gene TRBJ2-3; unclear D gene. CDR1 SEHNR and CDR2 FQNEAQ come from the germline V gene (reference sequence). The CDR3 sequence is 15 residues long. Trimming cost V 1 base and J 2 bases, with 10 bases left between them. The CDR3, as DNA: TGTGCCAGCAGCTTAGAGGAAAGGGTCACAGATACGCAGTATTTT. Protein product: CASSLEERVTDTQYF.

In this sample, this clonotype turned up many times. The chain joins TRBV5-1 to TRBJ1-2, with D unclear. V was clipped by 0 bases and J by 8 bases, with 11 bases between them. The CDR3 is 13 residues long. CDR1 is SGHRS, CDR2 YFSETQ, per germline. The CDR3 spells CASSLESLQGYTF. Written as DNA, the CDR3 is TGCGCCAGCAGCTTGGAGTCTTTGCAGGGCTACACCTTC.